The 21 T cell receptor beta chains below all came from one sample that was sequenced in a study of blood T cell repertoires in COVID-19. The table came from immunoSEQ multiplex PCR; TCRdb's copy has only in-frame clones and leaves some out. The repertoire holds tens of thousands of clones, with 75% to 90% as singletons. Sequenced input: peripheral blood. The receptor source for this set is a man in his fifties or sixties with active COVID-19.

J is TRBJ1-3 and V is TRBV2, with 7 bases aligning to TRBD1. The CDR3 contains 17 residues. Germline CDR1 is SNHLY and CDR2 is FYNNEI. The ends lost 2 bases at V and 0 bases at J; junction bases unmatched: 7. CDR3 coding DNA: TGTGCCAGCAGTGAACCACCAGGGACAGCCTCTGGAAACACCATATATTTT. It encodes CASSEPPGTASGNTIYF.

V is TRBV5-1 and J is TRBJ2-3; 7 nucleotides align to TRBD1. V was clipped by 3 bases and J by 1 base; unmatched bases: 5. The CDR3 is 15 amino acids. Germline V gene lookup returns CDR1 SGHRS and CDR2 YFSETQ. CDR3 sequence: CASSSIGQGTDTQYF. The CDR3 nucleotides read TGCGCCAGCAGCTCAATCGGACAGGGCACAGATACGCAGTATTTT.

The chain is built from TRBV5-1 and TRBJ2-3; the D gene is possibly TRBD1 (5 bases). CDR3 length equals 14 residues. The germline V gene has CDR1 SGHRS and CDR2 YFSETQ. Between the trimmed V and J ends, which lost 1 base and 3 bases, there was a span of 9 bases. The DNA of the CDR3 is TGCGCCAGCAGCTTGAGTAAGGGGACAGATACGCAGTATTTT. This sequence encodes CASSLSKGTDTQYF.

This clone was recorded only once. The chain links TRBV7-3 to TRBJ1-1; D remains ambiguous. CDR3 length: 13 residues. Germline lookup yields CDR1 SGHTA and CDR2 FQGTGA. V was shortened by 8 bases and J by 4 bases, with 14 bases between the two germline ends. CDR3 nucleotides: TGTGCCAGCGGGAGAGTTAGCGGCACTGAAGCTTTCTTT. Protein sequence: CASGRVSGTEAFF.

The genes are TRBV7-2 and TRBJ1-6; D is possibly TRBD1 (6 bases). The V gene's germline CDR1 is SGHTA and CDR2 FQGNSA. V was pared by 1 base and J by 7 bases, with 8 bases between. This CDR3 comprises 14 residues. CDR3 residues: CASSLGTANSPLHF. The CDR3, as DNA: TGTGCCAGCAGCTTAGGGACAGCAAATTCACCCCTCCACTTT.

This chain uses TRBV9 with TRBJ1-6; D uncertain. Germline lookup yields CDR1 SGDLS and CDR2 YYNGEE. The ends were cut back, 0 bases at V and 9 bases at J, with 7 bases in the middle. This CDR3 spans 13 amino acids. For the CDR3, the DNA is TGTGCCAGCAGCGTAGGAGCAGGTTCACCCCTCCACTTT. It specifies CASSVGAGSPLHF.

This chain connects TRBV6-6 to TRBJ2-7; TRBD1 aligns across 7 bases. This CDR3 is 17 amino acids long. The germline V gene encodes CDR1 MNHNY and CDR2 SVGAGI (reference sequence). V lost 6 bases, J lost 0 bases, and 14 bases stayed unmatched. The CDR3 loop is CASSRQRPGQSSYEQYF. The CDR3 DNA sequence: TGTGCCAGCAGCCGACAACGACCGGGACAGAGCTCCTACGAGCAGTACTTC.

This chain uses TRBV5-4 with TRBJ2-7, with TRBD1 identical over 10 bases. Germline assignment: CDR1 SGHNT and CDR2 YYREEE (reference sequence). The CDR3 contains 14 residues. The junction had 6 bases not matched to a gene; V was cut back by 5 bases and J by 4 bases. CDR3 residues: CASRPGQGGYEQYF. In DNA, the CDR3 is TGTGCCAGCAGACCAGGACAGGGGGGTTACGAGCAGTACTTC.

This chain joins TRBV2 and TRBJ2-2; 7 bases align to TRBD2. V dropped 6 bases and J dropped 5; count of bases not matched to a gene: 18. CDR1 and CDR2 (germline): SNHLY, FYNNEI. This CDR3 has 18 amino acids. CDR3 in amino acids: CASSAGTKRYKGTGELFF. The DNA of the CDR3 is TGTGCCAGCAGCGCCGGGACTAAAAGATATAAGGGAACCGGGGAGCTGTTTTTT.

V gene TRBV2 combines with J gene TRBJ1-1, with 7 bases identical to TRBD1. Germline V CDR1 and CDR2: SNHLY, FYNNEI. The V segment lost 5 bases and the J segment 8 bases; nucleotides outside the gene matches: 2. The CDR3 has 11 amino acids. CDR3 DNA: TGTGCCAGCAGTCCGGACAGGGAAGCTTTCTTT. Amino acids: CASSPDREAFF.

The chain recombines TRBV6-6 with TRBJ2-5; 7 bases agree with TRBD1. V lost 2 bases, J lost 7 bases, and 10 bases stayed unmatched. The V gene's germline CDR1 is MNHNY and CDR2 SVGAGI (reference sequence). The CDR3 extends over 15 amino acids. The CDR3 region is CASSYPLDRLGTQYF. The DNA of the CDR3 is TGTGCCAGCAGTTACCCTTTGGACAGGTTAGGGACCCAGTACTTC.

J is TRBJ1-3 and V is TRBV5-1; possible D gene TRBD1, 6 bases. Germline V lookup: CDR1 SGHRS, CDR2 YFSETQ. V was pared by 0 bases and J by 4 bases, with 14 bases between. The length of the CDR3 is 16 residues. This CDR3 reads CASSLAGVGYGNTIYF. CDR3 sequence (DNA): TGCGCCAGCAGCTTGGCAGGGGTGGGTTACGGAAACACCATATATTTT.

This clone showed up just once. The chain is built from TRBV7-9 and TRBJ2-3, with TRBD2 as a possible D gene (6 bases). This CDR3 spans 16 amino acids. Trimming removed 5 bases at V and 0 bases at J, with 15 bases between. The germline V gene encodes CDR1 SEHNR and CDR2 FQNEAQ (reference sequence). In DNA, the CDR3 is TGTGCCAGCAGCAAAGAGTGGGGGGTTAGCACAGATACGCAGTATTTT. This encodes CASSKEWGVSTDTQYF.

This rearrangement joins TRBV2 to TRBJ1-6; 7 bases line up with TRBD1. This CDR3 is built from 17 residues. Germline CDR1 SNHLY, CDR2 FYNNEI. V was pared by 5 bases and J by 0 bases, with 7 bases of the junction left unmatched. CDR3 amino acids: CASSLDRTLSYNSPLHF. For the CDR3, the DNA is TGTGCCAGCAGTCTGGACAGGACCCTCTCCTATAATTCACCCCTCCACTTT.

The chain links TRBV14 to TRBJ2-5; D uncertain. The CDR3 sequence is 12 residues long. Germline V gene lookup returns CDR1 SGHDN and CDR2 FVKESK. V lost 2 bases, J lost 5 bases, and 6 bases lay in between. The CDR3, as DNA: TGTGCCAGCAGCCAATCTAGGGAGACCCAGTACTTC. It codes for CASSQSRETQYF.

The chain joins TRBV27 to TRBJ2-3; 11 nucleotides agree with TRBD1. The V gene end was trimmed by 7 bases and the J gene end by 0 bases; junction bases not matched to a gene: 15. Looked up from germline, CDR1 is MNHEY and CDR2 is SMNVEV (reference sequence). The CDR3 length is 19 residues. CDR3 in DNA: TGTGCCAGCAACACGAGGGGGACAGGGGGGACTTTTAGCACAGATACGCAGTATTTT. Its protein is CASNTRGTGGTFSTDTQYF.

This rearrangement joins TRBV21-1 to TRBJ2-7; the D call in the table, TRBD1, was not verified against the DNA. TRBV21-1 is a known pseudogene. The CDR3 runs to 14 residues. DNA of the CDR3: TGTGCCAGCAGCACGGACAGAGGAGCCTACGAGCAGTACTTC. Its protein is CASSTDRGAYEQYF.

In the case of this clone: The CDR3 does not close with the conserved phenylalanine or tryptophan, likely indicating a read error. It is unclear where the CDR3 begins or ends on the DNA, so no DNA is shown, and the CDR3 is as TCRdb lists it. V is TRBV2 and J is TRBJ1-2. The CDR3 is 13 residues long, counting both termini. Germline CDR1 SNHLY, CDR2 FYNNEI. CDR3 region: CASSEPRDSGPGS.

The chain combines TRBV5-1 with TRBJ2-5; 14 nucleotides align to TRBD2. The CDR3 has 16 amino acids. The germline V gene has CDR1 SGHRS and CDR2 YFSETQ. V lost 0 bases to trimming and J lost 2 bases; unmatched junction nucleotides: 0. The DNA of the CDR3 is TGCGCCAGCAGCTTGGGGACTAGCGGGGGGCAAGAGACCCAGTACTTC. It translates to CASSLGTSGGQETQYF.

The rearrangement links TRBV2 to TRBJ2-5; D possibly corresponds to TRBD1 (5 bases). The CDR3 totals 14 residues. Trimming removed 6 bases at V and 1 base at J, with 12 bases between. CDR1 and CDR2 from the germline V gene are SNHLY and FYNNEI. Here the CDR3 reads CASSRRVTQETQYF. CDR3 DNA sequence: TGTGCCAGCAGCCGCAGGGTCACCCAAGAGACCCAGTACTTC.

V is TRBV5-4 and J is TRBJ1-5, with 7 bases that match TRBD1. Germline CDR1 and CDR2: SGHNT and YYREEE (reference sequence). V lost 4 bases and J lost 2; bases outside the gene matches: 3. This CDR3 is 14 amino acids long. In nucleotides, the CDR3 is TGTGCCAGCAGCGCCGGACAGGGCAATCAGCCCCAGCATTTT. Its translation is CASSAGQGNQPQHF.